A single sample gave rise to the 9 T cell receptor beta chains below, sequenced in a study of blood T cell repertoires in COVID-19. Some clones are missing from TCRdb's copy, which holds only in-frame ones; the method was immunoSEQ multiplex PCR. The table lists about 34,000 clones, around 85% of them singletons. Sequencing used peripheral blood. The receptors shown here come from a human donor with acute or convalescent COVID-19. The donor label of this sample is uncertain.

The chain has TRBV7-9 and TRBJ2-1; possible D gene TRBD2, 7 bases. The germline V gene has CDR1 SEHNR and CDR2 FQNEAQ (reference sequence). V gave up 5 bases and J gave up 6 bases, with 17 bases separating them. This CDR3 spans 15 amino acids. The CDR3 bases are TGTGCCAGCAGCCCACAAGGGGGAGGGATCAATGAGCAGTTCTTC. Protein: CASSPQGGGINEQFF.

The chain links TRBV6-5 to TRBJ2-5; TRBD1 might be the D (6 bases). V was pared by 3 bases and J by 4 bases, with 15 bases between. Germline V gene sequence: CDR1 MNHEY, CDR2 SVGAGI. The CDR3 sequence is 15 residues long. The CDR3 DNA reads as TGTGCCAGCAGTTATGGGGGCCCCCCGAGAGAGACCCAGTACTTC. This sequence encodes CASSYGGPPRETQYF.

The rearrangement links TRBV6-5 to TRBJ2-7; 8 bases match TRBD2. The CDR3 contains 16 residues. Trimming cost V 0 bases and J 0 bases; bases outside gene matches: 4. Germline CDR1 reads MNHEY; CDR2 reads SVGAGI. The CDR3 loop is CASSYSSGGSSYEQYF. The CDR3 DNA is TGTGCCAGCAGTTACTCGTCGGGGGGGAGCTCCTACGAGCAGTACTTC.

The chain employs TRBV24-1 and TRBJ2-3; tentatively, D is TRBD2 (7 bases). Germline-derived CDR1 and CDR2 are KGHDR and SFDVKD. The V and J ends lost 2 bases and 3 bases respectively, with 14 bases between them. The CDR3 length is 16 residues. The CDR3 DNA reads TGTGCCACCAGTGATTCGACAGGACTAGTAACAGATACGCAGTATTTT. Amino acid sequence: CATSDSTGLVTDTQYF.

The rearrangement uses TRBV7-9 and TRBJ2-5; D is perhaps TRBD1 (6 bases). This CDR3 is built from 15 residues. Trimming took off 2 bases at V and 5 bases at J, with 15 bases between the two ends. Germline CDR1 is SEHNR and CDR2 is FQNEAQ (reference sequence). CDR3: CASSLLGQGKETQYF. The CDR3, as DNA: TGTGCCAGCAGCTTATTAGGCCAGGGGAAGGAGACCCAGTACTTC.

The rearrangement links TRBV28 to TRBJ1-5; D not certain. From germline, CDR1 is MDHEN and CDR2 SYDVKM. There are 17 residues in the CDR3. V was clipped by 3 bases and J by 8 bases, with 23 bases between them. CDR3 protein: CASSLAGGNLAMEPQHF. Here the CDR3 DNA reads TGTGCCAGCAGTTTGGCCGGAGGAAACCTGGCGATGGAGCCCCAGCATTTT.

This sequence joins TRBV28 and TRBJ1-2, with TRBD1 matching over 8 bases. The CDR3 covers 18 residues. Unmatched junction bases numbered 13, after V lost 4 bases and J lost 0 bases. Germline lookup yields CDR1 MDHEN and CDR2 SYDVKM. CDR3 in amino acids: CASSSGQGAFPTNYGYTF. The CDR3 nucleotides read TGTGCCAGCAGTTCTGGTCAGGGGGCTTTTCCCACTAACTATGGCTACACCTTC.

The chain employs TRBV6-6 and TRBJ2-7, with D possibly being TRBD2 (7 bases). The CDR3 runs to 12 residues. CDR1 is MNHNY and CDR2 is SVGAGI in the germline V gene (reference sequence). The V gene lost 6 bases and the J gene lost 6 bases, with 12 bases spanning the gap. CDR3 loop: CASSPGGLEQYF. DNA for the CDR3: TGTGCCAGCAGCCCCGGGGGGCTCGAGCAGTACTTC.

The J gene is TRBJ1-1, the V gene TRBV5-1, with a tentative D call TRBD1 (5 bases). This CDR3 region has 13 residues. Germline CDR1 is SGHRS and CDR2 is YFSETQ. Between the trimmed V and J ends, which lost 4 bases and 1 base, there was a span of 8 bases. The CDR3 nucleotides are TGCGCCAGCAGCACCGGACAGAACACTGAAGCTTTCTTT. It yields the protein CASSTGQNTEAFF. The whole variable domain, remainder taken from reference TRBV5-1 and TRBJ1-1, is KAGVTQTPRYLIKTRGQQVTLSCSPISGHRSVSWYQQTPGQGLQFLFEYFSETQRNKGNFPGRFSGRQFSNSRSEMNVSTLELGDSALYLCASSTGQNTEAFFGQGTRLTVV.